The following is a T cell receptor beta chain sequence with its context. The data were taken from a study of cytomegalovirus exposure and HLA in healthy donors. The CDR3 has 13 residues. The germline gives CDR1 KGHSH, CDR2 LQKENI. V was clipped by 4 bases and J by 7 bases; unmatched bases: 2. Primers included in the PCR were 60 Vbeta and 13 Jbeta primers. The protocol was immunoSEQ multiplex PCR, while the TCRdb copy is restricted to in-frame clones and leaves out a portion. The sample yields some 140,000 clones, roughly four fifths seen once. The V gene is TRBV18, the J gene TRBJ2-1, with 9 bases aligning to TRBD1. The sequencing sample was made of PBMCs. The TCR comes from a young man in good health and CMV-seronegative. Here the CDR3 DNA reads TGTGCCAGCTCACAAGGACAGGGGAATGAGCAGTTCTTC. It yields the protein CASSQGQGNEQFF.